This note documents a single TCR beta chain sequence. The antigen remains unidentified. This sample was included in a study of T cells expressing NK-cell markers. Study details: Within the sequenced cohort of eight donors, seven exhibited HCMV seropositivity and one was seronegative.

The CDR3 has 16 amino acids. Germline CDR1 is MNHEY and CDR2 is SVGEGT. TCRdb re-called the 5' RACE reads and catalogs CDR3 proteins one per entry, DNA excluded. The sample has hundreds of thousands of distinct CDR3 sequences. Study-wide findings and caveats: NKG2C+ dominant clonotypes from roughly 6 donors made up about 1.0-7.5% of CD8+ T cells. The same clonotypes also predominated in the CD3+CD56-NKG2C+ fraction of a handful of donors.

This TCR came from a young man in good health. The V call is TRBV6-2 or TRBV6-3, the J call TRBJ2-2; TCRdb lists TRBD2, though no DNA is available to test this call. The sequenced sample consisted of blood T cells: a sorted CD56 or NKG2C T cell subset, CD4+ or CD8+ T cells, or bulk PBMC T cells (not recorded which). This CDR3 is CASSLSPGSGTGELFF.